The clone carrying this T cell receptor (beta chain) occurred many times. Its target is not known. Trimming took off 7 bases at V and 6 bases at J, with 13 bases between the two ends. Germline-derived CDR1 and CDR2 are MNHEY and SVGEGT. The CDR3 is 13 amino acids. TCRdb itself ran the 5' RACE reads through MiXCR, one entry per CDR3 protein. The data hold some 240,000 distinct CDR3 sequences, with around 5.2% observed a single time. The sample originates from a study of T cells after yellow fever vaccination. Study findings and constraints: Post-booster reappearance was seen for most primary-vaccination clones (about 96% CD4, roughly 86% CD8).

This chain joins TRBV6-2 or TRBV6-3 and TRBJ2-1, with D maybe TRBD2 (6 bases). This sample comprised CD4+ T cells sorted from PBMCs, obtained on the day of the yellow fever booster vaccination. This clonotype was obtained from a young man who received the YFV17D yellow fever vaccine. The CDR3 DNA sequence: TGTGCCAGCACCTCGATGGAGGGCAATGAGCAGTTCTTC. Translation gives CASTSMEGNEQFF.